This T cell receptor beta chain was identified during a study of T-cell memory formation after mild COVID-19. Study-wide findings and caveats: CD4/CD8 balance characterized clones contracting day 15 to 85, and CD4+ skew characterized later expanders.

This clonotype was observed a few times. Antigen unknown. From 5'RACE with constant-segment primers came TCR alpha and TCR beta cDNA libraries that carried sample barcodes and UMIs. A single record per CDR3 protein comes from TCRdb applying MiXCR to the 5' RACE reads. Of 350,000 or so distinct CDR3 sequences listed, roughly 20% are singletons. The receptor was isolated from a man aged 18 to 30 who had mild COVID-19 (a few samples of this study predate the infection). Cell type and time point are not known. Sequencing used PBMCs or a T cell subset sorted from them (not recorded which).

CDR3 sequence: CSAKDSNEQFF. The DNA for the CDR3 is TGCAGTGCTAAAGACAGCAATGAGCAGTTCTTC. The chain uses TRBV20-1 and TRBJ2-1; perhaps TRBD1 as D (5 bases). The V and J ends lost 4 bases and 6 bases respectively, with 7 bases between them. The CDR3 is 11 residues long. CDR1 is DFQATT and CDR2 is SNEGSKA in the germline V gene (reference sequence).